This TCR beta chain was captured by sequencing in a study of T cells in Graves' hyperthyroidism and ophthalmopathy. For Graves' hyperthyroidism to be stable, ophthalmopathy could not progress within 18 months. Patients were excluded because of uncontrolled infection, other autoimmune disease, pregnancy or lactation. Isolation of PBMCs was performed on roughly 9 ml fresh peripheral blood. Study conclusions and caveats: Most thyroid clonotypes expanded above 0.001 appeared in blood too.

The source material, RNA transcripts, was used to amplify TCR beta CDR3 regions. The HTBI primer set drove a first-round RT-PCR of the TCR CDR3. TCRdb itself ran the multiplex PCR reads through MiXCR, one entry per CDR3 protein. The sample lists under 400,000 distinct CDR3 sequences, approximately 13% occurring once. The CDR3 totals 16 residues. CDR1 LNHDA and CDR2 SQIVND come from the germline V gene (reference sequence). The V end was cut by 3 bases, the J end by 2 bases, with 17 bases between. This clonotype was detected a few times. Its antigen is currently unknown. The J gene is TRBJ2-7, the V gene TRBV19, with D possibly TRBD2 on 5 matching bases. This sequence originates from a woman between 18 and 30 years old with Graves' hyperthyroidism. Material: blood. This chain's CDR3 is CASSIKETGYPYEQYF. The CDR3 nucleotides are TGTGCCAGTAGTATTAAAGAAACGGGGTACCCCTACGAGCAGTACTTC.